The 14 T cell receptor beta chains given below trace back to one sample, sequenced in a study of monozygotic twins with inflammatory bowel disease. TCRdb reprocessed the 5' RACE reads and keeps a single row for each CDR3 protein, giving no DNA. The sample totals roughly 100,000 distinct CDR3 sequences; its top ten clones hold approximately 1.8%. Input material: blood. The origin of the receptors is a human donor with ulcerative colitis or Crohn's disease, or a healthy co-twin of an affected twin (not recorded which).

This chain joins TRBV7-9 and TRBJ2-5. Germline V lookup: CDR1 SEHNR, CDR2 FQNEAQ (reference sequence). The CDR3 contains 13 residues. The chain's CDR3 is CASSLSRRETQYF.

The CDR3 sequence: CSAPRGDTQYF. The gene calls are TRBV20-1 and TRBJ2-3; the TRBD1 assignment by TCRdb is unverifiable without DNA. The CDR3 contains 11 residues. Germline V gene sequence: CDR1 DFQATT, CDR2 SNEGSKA (reference sequence).

The rearrangement joins TRBV5-6 to TRBJ2-1; TCRdb outputs TRBD1, but without DNA this stays unchecked. Germline V gene lookup returns CDR1 SGHDT and CDR2 YYEEEE. This CDR3 comprises 15 residues. CDR3 region: CASTRGQTPYNEQFF. Based on the CDR3 plus reference TRBV5-6 and TRBJ2-1, the full variable domain is DAGVTQSPTHLIKTRGQQVTLRCSPKSGHDTVSWYQQALGQGPQFIFQYYEEEERQRGNFPDRFSGHQFPNYSSELNVNALLLGDSALYLCASTRGQTPYNEQFFGPGTRLTVL.

This CDR3 is CASSSQTRGIVPVAKNIQYF. V and J are TRBV12-3 or TRBV12-4 and TRBJ2-4; TCRdb returns TRBD1, unconfirmable since there is no DNA. The CDR3 spans 20 residues.

The chain couples TRBV7-2 to TRBJ1-2; the D gene TCRdb calls, TRBD1, cannot be checked with no DNA. From germline, CDR1 is SGHTA and CDR2 FQGNSA. This CDR3 spans 13 amino acids. The CDR3 sequence: CASSLAGGSGYTF. The full variable domain, its missing parts supplied by reference TRBV7-2 and TRBJ1-2, is GAGVSQSPSNKVTEKGKDVELRCDPISGHTALYWYRQSLGQGLEFLIYFQGNSAPDKSGLPSDRFSAERTGGSVSTLTIQRTQQEDSAVYLCASSLAGGSGYTFGSGTRLTVV.

This chain joins TRBV20-1 and TRBJ2-4. Germline CDR1 reads DFQATT; CDR2 reads SNEGSKA (reference sequence). This CDR3 has 13 amino acids. CDR3 sequence: CSAGRLAKNIQYF.

The rearrangement joins TRBV5-1 to TRBJ1-6; TCRdb indicates TRBD1, and absent DNA this call remains unverified. The CDR3 sequence is 14 residues long. The germline CDR1 and CDR2 sequences are SGHRS and YFSETQ. The CDR3: CASSIRGSYSPLHF.

The chain combines TRBV20-1 with TRBJ2-6. The CDR3 totals 14 residues. Germline-derived CDR1 and CDR2 are DFQATT and SNEGSKA (reference sequence). The CDR3 loop reads CSARTGSGANVLTF.

The chain couples TRBV7-2 to TRBJ2-7; the D call of TRBD2 rests on TCRdb alone, since no DNA is present to check it. The CDR3 runs 16 residues. The germline gives CDR1 SGHTA, CDR2 FQGNSA. This chain's CDR3 is CASSPEARQGLREQYF.

The CDR3 reads CSARELGAGYGYTF. The V gene is TRBV20-1, the J gene TRBJ1-2; TCRdb calls TRBD1, which cannot be checked without DNA. This CDR3 is built from 14 residues. The germline gives CDR1 DFQATT, CDR2 SNEGSKA (reference sequence).

This rearrangement joins TRBV12-3 or TRBV12-4 to TRBJ2-2; without DNA, the TCRdb call of TRBD1 cannot be checked. The CDR3 consists of 15 residues. CDR3 region: CASSVGQGGTGELFF.

The gene calls are TRBV20-1 and TRBJ2-1; TCRdb's D gene call, TRBD1, goes unchecked for lack of DNA. The CDR3 covers 15 residues. Germline V gene sequence: CDR1 DFQATT, CDR2 SNEGSKA (reference sequence). The CDR3 sequence: CSARVPGLLWNEQFF.

The chain combines TRBV29-1 with TRBJ2-1; TCRdb's D gene call, TRBD1, goes unchecked for lack of DNA. Germline V gene data show CDR1 as SQVTM and CDR2 as ANQGSEA. The CDR3 contains 11 residues. CDR3 amino acids: CSVETAGTGFF.

This chain joins TRBV28 and TRBJ2-3; without DNA, the TCRdb call of TRBD2 cannot be checked. CDR1 and CDR2 (germline): MDHEN, SYDVKM. This CDR3 region has 12 residues. This CDR3 reads CASSQLGSSLYF.